This T cell receptor beta chain comes out of a study of cytomegalovirus exposure and HLA in healthy donors. The PCR contained 60 Vbeta and 13 Jbeta primers. Assay used: immunoSEQ multiplex PCR; TCRdb lists only in-frame clones, some missing. The sample shows fewer than 150,000 clones, over 70% of them seen only once. Germline CDR1 reads MNHEY; CDR2 reads SMNVEV (reference sequence). V lost 5 bases, J lost 4 bases, and 6 bases stayed unmatched. The CDR3 covers 14 residues. This receptor was taken from a male donor in good health and CMV-seronegative. The sample comprised PBMCs. V and J are TRBV27 and TRBJ1-2; 8 bases agree with TRBD1. The CDR3 protein is CASSPGGFSYGYTF. The CDR3 DNA is TGTGCCAGCAGTCCAGGGGGCTTCAGCTATGGCTACACCTTC.